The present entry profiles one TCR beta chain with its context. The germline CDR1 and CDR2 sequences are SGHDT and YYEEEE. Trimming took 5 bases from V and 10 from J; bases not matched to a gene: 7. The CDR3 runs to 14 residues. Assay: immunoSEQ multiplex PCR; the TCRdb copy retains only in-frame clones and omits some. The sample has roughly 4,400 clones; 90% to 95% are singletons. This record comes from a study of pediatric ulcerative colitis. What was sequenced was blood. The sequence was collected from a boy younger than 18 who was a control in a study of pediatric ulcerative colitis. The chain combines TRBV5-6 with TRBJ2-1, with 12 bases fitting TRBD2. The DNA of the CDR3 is TGTGCCAGCAGACCGGGACTAGCGGGCAAAGAGCAGTTCTTC. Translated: CASRPGLAGKEQFF.